This T cell receptor (beta chain) was found in a study of human T cells and chemical hapten exposure. Study in general: Patients got weekly scalp diphenylcyclopropenone doses over the approximately 25-week study. DPC (0.01%) was patch tested on the upper back and read at 6 days. Study results and caveats: No change in TCRs above 1 in 1000 frequency was produced by DPC sensitization.

In the case of this clonotype: The antigen remains unidentified.

TCRdb fed the RACE reads into MiXCR, producing one record per CDR3 protein. This table has nearly 350,000 distinct CDR3 sequences, roughly 6.9% appearing once. As to time point: patch test 1, 2 weeks after DPC sensitization. The treatment is: therapeutic diphenylcyclopropenone sensitization with weekly scalp DPC. Unfractionated whole blood was the source from which total RNA was extracted. V lost 5 bases and J 1 base, leaving 6 bases between the germline ends. Germline CDR1 MNHEY, CDR2 SVGAGI. This CDR3 contains 14 residues. The sequence was obtained from a woman under 30 with alopecia areata. Some clones in this sample may be carry-over from other donors' samples. The chain links TRBV6-5 to TRBJ1-6; D not resolved. The sequencing used whole blood, collected in connection with sensitization to the hapten diphenylcyclopropenone (DPC). The CDR3 DNA reads as TGTGCCAGCAGTAGGACTTCCTATAATTCACCCCTCCACTTT. Translated, it gives CASSRTSYNSPLHF.